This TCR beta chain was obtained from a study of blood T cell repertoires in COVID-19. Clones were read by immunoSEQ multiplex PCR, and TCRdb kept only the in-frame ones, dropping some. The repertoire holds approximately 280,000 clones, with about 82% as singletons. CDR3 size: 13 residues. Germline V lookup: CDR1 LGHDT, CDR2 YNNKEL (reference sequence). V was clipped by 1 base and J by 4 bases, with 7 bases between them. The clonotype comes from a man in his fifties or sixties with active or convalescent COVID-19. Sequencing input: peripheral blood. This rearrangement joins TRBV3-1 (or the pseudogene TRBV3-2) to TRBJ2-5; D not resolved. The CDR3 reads CASSQGGRETQYF. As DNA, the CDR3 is TGTGCCAGCAGCCAAGGAGGAAGAGAGACCCAGTACTTC.